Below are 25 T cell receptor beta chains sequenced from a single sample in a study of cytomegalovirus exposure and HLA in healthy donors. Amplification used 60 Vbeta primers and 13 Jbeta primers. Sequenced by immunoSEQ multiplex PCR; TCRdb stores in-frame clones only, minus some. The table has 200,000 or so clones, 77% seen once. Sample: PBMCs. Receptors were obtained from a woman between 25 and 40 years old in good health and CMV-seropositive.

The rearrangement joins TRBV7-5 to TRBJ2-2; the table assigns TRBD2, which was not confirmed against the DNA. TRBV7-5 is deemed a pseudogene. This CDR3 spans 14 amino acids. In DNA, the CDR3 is TGTGCCAGAATAGGGAGCGTAGCCACCGGGGAGCTGTTTTTT. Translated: CARIGSVATGELFF.

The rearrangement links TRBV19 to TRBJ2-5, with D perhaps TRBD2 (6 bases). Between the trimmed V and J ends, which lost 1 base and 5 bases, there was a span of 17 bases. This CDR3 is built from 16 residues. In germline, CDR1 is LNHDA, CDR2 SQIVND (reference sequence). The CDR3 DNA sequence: TGTGCCAGTAGTATAGGGGTCGCTGCGGCGGGGGAGACCCAGTACTTC. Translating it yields CASSIGVAAAGETQYF. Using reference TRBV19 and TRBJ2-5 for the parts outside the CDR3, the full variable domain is DGGITQSPKYLFRKEGQNVTLSCEQNLNHDAMYWYRQDPGQGLRLIYYSQIVNDFQKGDIAEGYSVSREKKESFPLTVTSAQKNPTAFYLCASSIGVAAAGETQYFGPGTRLLVL.

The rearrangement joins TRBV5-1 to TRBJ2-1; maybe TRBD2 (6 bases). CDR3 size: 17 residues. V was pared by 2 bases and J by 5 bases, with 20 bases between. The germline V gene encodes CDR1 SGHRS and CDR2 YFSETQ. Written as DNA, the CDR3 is TGCGCCAGCAGCTTTCAAATGCCGGGACTGACTCACAATGAGCAGTTCTTC. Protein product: CASSFQMPGLTHNEQFF.

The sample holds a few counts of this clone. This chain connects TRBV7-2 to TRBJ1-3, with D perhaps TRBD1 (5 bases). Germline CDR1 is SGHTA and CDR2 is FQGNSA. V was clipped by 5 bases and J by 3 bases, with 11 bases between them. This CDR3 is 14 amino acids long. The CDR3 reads CASSLAGIGNTIYF. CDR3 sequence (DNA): TGTGCCAGCAGCCTCGCAGGGATTGGAAACACCATATATTTT.

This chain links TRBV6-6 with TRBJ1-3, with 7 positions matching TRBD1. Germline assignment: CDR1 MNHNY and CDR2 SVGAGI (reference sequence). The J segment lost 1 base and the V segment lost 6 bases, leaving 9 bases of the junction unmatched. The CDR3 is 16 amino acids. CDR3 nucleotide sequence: TGTGCCAGCAGGGATCTCAGGGGGAAGTCTGGAAACACCATATATTTT. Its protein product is CASRDLRGKSGNTIYF.

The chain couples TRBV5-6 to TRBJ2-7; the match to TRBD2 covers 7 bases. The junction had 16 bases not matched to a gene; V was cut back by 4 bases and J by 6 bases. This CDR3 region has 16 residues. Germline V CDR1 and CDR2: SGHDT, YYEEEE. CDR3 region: CASSPRRLAATSEQYF. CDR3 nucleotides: TGTGCCAGCAGCCCCCGGCGGCTAGCGGCGACCTCCGAGCAGTACTTC.

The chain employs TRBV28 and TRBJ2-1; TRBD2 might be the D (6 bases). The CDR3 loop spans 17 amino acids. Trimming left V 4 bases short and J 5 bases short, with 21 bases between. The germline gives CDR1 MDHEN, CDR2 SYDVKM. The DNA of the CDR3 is TGTGCCAGCAGTTCCCTCCGGGGGACCTTGGATAACAATGAGCAGTTCTTC. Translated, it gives CASSSLRGTLDNNEQFF.

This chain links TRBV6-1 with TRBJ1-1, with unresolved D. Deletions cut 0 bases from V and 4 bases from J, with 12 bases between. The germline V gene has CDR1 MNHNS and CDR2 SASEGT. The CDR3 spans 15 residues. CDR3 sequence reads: CASSEARQVRTEAFF. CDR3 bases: TGTGCCAGCAGTGAAGCCAGGCAAGTCCGCACTGAAGCTTTCTTT.

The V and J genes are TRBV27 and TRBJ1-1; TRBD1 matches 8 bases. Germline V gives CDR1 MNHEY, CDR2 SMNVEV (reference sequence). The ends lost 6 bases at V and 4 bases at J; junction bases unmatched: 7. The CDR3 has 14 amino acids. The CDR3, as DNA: TGTGCCAGCAGCCGACAGGGGAGCTCCACTGAAGCTTTCTTT. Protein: CASSRQGSSTEAFF.

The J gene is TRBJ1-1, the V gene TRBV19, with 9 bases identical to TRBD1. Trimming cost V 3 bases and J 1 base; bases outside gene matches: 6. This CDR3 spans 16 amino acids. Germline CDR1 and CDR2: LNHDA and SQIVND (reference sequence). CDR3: CASSIGQGIGNTEAFF. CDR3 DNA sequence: TGTGCCAGTAGTATTGGACAGGGGATCGGGAACACTGAAGCTTTCTTT. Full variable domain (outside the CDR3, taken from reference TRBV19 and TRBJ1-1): DGGITQSPKYLFRKEGQNVTLSCEQNLNHDAMYWYRQDPGQGLRLIYYSQIVNDFQKGDIAEGYSVSREKKESFPLTVTSAQKNPTAFYLCASSIGQGIGNTEAFFGQGTRLTVV.

CDR3 nucleotide sequence: TGTGCCAGCAGCCCAAGGGGGGATACGCAGTATTTT. This translates into CASSPRGDTQYF. V usage is TRBV27 and J usage is TRBJ2-3; TRBD1 is a possible D gene (6 bases). The germline V gene encodes CDR1 MNHEY and CDR2 SMNVEV (reference sequence). The CDR3 consists of 12 residues. Trimming stripped 6 bases from V and 6 bases from J, with 10 bases between.

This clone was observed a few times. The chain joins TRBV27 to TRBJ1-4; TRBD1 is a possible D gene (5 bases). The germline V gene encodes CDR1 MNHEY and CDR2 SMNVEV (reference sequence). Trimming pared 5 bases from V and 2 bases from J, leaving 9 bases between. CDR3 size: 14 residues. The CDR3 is CASSTGWTNEKLFF. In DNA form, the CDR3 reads TGTGCCAGCAGTACAGGTTGGACTAATGAAAAACTGTTTTTT.

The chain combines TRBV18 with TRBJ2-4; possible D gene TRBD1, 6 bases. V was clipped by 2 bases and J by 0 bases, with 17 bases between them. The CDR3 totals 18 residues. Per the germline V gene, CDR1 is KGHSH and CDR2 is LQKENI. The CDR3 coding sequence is TGTGCCAGCTCACCAGGGGGACAACCGGGCATAGCCAAAAACATTCAGTACTTC. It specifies CASSPGGQPGIAKNIQYF.

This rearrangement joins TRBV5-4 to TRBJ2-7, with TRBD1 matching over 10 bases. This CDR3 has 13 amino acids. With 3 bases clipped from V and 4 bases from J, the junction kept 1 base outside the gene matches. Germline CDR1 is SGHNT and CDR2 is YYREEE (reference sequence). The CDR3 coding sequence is TGTGCCAGCAGCTCGGGACAGGGGTACGAGCAGTACTTC. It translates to CASSSGQGYEQYF.

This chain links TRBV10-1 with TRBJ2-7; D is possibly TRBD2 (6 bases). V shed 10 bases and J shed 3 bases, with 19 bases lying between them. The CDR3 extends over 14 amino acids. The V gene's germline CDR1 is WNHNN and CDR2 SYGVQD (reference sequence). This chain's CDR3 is CATRRAFGGYEQYF. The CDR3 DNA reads TGCGCCACTCGCCGGGCCTTCGGGGGCTACGAGCAGTACTTC.

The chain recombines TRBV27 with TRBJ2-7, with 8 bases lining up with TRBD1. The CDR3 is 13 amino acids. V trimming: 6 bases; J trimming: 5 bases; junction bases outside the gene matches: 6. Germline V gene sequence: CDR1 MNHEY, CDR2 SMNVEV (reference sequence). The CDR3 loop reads CASSLQGANEQYF. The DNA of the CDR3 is TGTGCCAGCAGCTTGCAGGGGGCGAACGAGCAGTACTTC.

CDR3 sequence: CASSSTEYNEQFF. CDR3 sequence (DNA): TGTGCCAGCAGCTCGACAGAGTACAATGAGCAGTTCTTC. This chain links TRBV11-3 with TRBJ2-1; tentative D call: TRBD1 (5 bases). The germline V gene has CDR1 SGHNT and CDR2 YENEEA. The CDR3 runs to 13 residues. The ends were cut back, 4 bases at V and 4 bases at J, with 8 bases in the middle.

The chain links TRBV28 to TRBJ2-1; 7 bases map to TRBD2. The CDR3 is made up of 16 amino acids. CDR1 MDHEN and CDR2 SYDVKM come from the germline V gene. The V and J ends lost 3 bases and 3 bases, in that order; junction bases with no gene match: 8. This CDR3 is CASSFYAASGYNEQFF. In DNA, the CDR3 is TGTGCCAGCAGTTTTTACGCGGCTAGCGGCTACAATGAGCAGTTCTTC.

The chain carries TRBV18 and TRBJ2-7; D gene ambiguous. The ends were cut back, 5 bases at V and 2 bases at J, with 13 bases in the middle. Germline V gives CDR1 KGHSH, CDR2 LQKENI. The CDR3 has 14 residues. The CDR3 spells CASSEPGRTYEQYF. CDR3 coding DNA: TGTGCCAGCTCAGAACCGGGTCGAACCTACGAGCAGTACTTC.

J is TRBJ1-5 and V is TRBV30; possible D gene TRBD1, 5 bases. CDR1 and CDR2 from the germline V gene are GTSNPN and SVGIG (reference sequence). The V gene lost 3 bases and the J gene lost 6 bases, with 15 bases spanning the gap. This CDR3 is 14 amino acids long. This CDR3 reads CAWSLTSGGQPQHF. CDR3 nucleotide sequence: TGTGCCTGGAGCTTAACCTCCGGGGGTCAGCCCCAGCATTTT.

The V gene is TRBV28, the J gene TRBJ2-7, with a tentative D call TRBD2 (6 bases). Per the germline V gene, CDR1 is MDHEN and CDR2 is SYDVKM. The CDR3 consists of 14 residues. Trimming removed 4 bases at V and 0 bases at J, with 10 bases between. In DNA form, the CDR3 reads TGTGCCAGCAGTTCCCCCGGGAGCTCCTACGAGCAGTACTTC. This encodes CASSSPGSSYEQYF.

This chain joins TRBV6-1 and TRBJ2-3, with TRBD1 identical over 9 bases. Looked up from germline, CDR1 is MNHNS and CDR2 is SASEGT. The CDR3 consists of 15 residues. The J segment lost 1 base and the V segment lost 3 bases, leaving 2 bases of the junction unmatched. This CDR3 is CASSEGDRGTDTQYF. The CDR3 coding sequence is TGTGCCAGCAGTGAGGGGGACAGGGGCACAGATACGCAGTATTTT.

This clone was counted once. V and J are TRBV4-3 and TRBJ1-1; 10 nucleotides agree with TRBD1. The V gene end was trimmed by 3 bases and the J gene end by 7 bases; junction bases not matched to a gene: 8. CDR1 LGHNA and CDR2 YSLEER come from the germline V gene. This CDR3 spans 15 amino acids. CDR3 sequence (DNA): TGCGCCAGCAGCCAGATCGGGACAGGGGATGGTGAAGCTTTCTTT. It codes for CASSQIGTGDGEAFF.

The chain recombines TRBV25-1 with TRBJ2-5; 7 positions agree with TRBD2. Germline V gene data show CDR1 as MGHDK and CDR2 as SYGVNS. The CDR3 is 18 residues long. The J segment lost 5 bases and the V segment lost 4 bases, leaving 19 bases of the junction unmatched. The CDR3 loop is CASSGEGPTPMLSETQYF. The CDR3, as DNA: TGTGCCAGCAGTGGGGAGGGCCCCACACCTATGCTAAGTGAGACCCAGTACTTC.

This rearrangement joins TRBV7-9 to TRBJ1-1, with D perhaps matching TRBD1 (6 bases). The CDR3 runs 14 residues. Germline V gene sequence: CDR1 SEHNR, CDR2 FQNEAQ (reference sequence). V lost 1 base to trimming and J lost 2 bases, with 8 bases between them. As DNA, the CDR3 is TGTGCCAGCAGCTTAGGACAGGTTAACACTGAAGCTTTCTTT. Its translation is CASSLGQVNTEAFF.